This TCR beta chain comes out of a study of T-cell reconstitution after alpha-beta-depleted transplantation in children. This CDR3 contains 14 residues. V dropped 4 bases and J dropped 6 bases, with 16 bases sitting between them. Per the germline V gene, CDR1 is SQVTM and CDR2 is ANQGSEA. Unique molecular identifiers tagged the TCRbeta library. TCRdb used MiXCR to reprocess the PCR reads, holding one entry per CDR3 protein. The table records around 680,000 distinct CDR3 sequences, roughly 15% of them present only once. This clonotype was detected many times. The rearrangement joins TRBV29-1 to TRBJ1-5; possible D gene TRBD1, 6 bases. The sample consisted of PBMCs from the stem cell graft donor, taken from the stem cell graft. This clonotype was obtained from a human donor who donated a stem cell graft to a child with acute myeloid leukemia. In DNA, the CDR3 is TGCAGCGTTGCGTTGGGGGGCGCGGGTCAGCCCCAGCATTTT. Translation gives CSVALGGAGQPQHF. The full variable domain, its missing parts supplied by reference TRBV29-1 and TRBJ1-5, is SAVISQKPSRDICQRGTSLTIQCQVDSQVTMMFWYRQQPGQSLTLIATANQGSEATYESGFVIDKFPISRPNLTFSTLTVSNMSPEDSSIYLCSVALGGAGQPQHFGDGTRLSIL.